The 4 T cell receptor beta chains given below trace back to one sample, sequenced in a study of blood T cell repertoires in COVID-19. Profiled with immunoSEQ multiplex PCR; TCRdb holds only in-frame clones, not every one. Among about 35,000 clones, approximately 87% were seen once, and the ten largest hold about 9.4%. The source material was peripheral blood. The receptors stem from an older man with active COVID-19.

V and J are TRBV28 and TRBJ2-7; 8 bases match TRBD2. V dropped 3 bases and J dropped 4; count of bases not matched to a gene: 5. The CDR3 sequence is 14 residues long. Germline V gene lookup returns CDR1 MDHEN and CDR2 SYDVKM. This CDR3 reads CASSLGTRLYEQYF. CDR3 DNA sequence: TGTGCCAGCAGTTTGGGGACTAGACTGTACGAGCAGTACTTC.

The table lists this clone with a few counts. The J gene is TRBJ1-2, the V gene TRBV5-6; weak D call: TRBD1 (6 bases). CDR3 size: 14 residues. Germline CDR1 is SGHDT and CDR2 is YYEEEE. The ends were cut back, 4 bases at V and 0 bases at J, with 10 bases in the middle. The CDR3 region has the DNA TGTGCCAGCAGCCGGACAGTGACTAACTATGGCTACACCTTC. Translation gives CASSRTVTNYGYTF. Full variable domain (rest looked up from reference TRBV5-6 and TRBJ1-2): DAGVTQSPTHLIKTRGQQVTLRCSPKSGHDTVSWYQQALGQGPQFIFQYYEEEERQRGNFPDRFSGHQFPNYSSELNVNALLLGDSALYLCASSRTVTNYGYTFGSGTRLTVV.

This chain uses TRBV3-1 (or the pseudogene TRBV3-2) with TRBJ2-3; 9 nucleotides align to TRBD2. V lost 0 bases, J lost 3 bases, and 7 bases stayed unmatched. This CDR3 region has 17 residues. The germline V gene encodes CDR1 LGHDT and CDR2 YNNKEL (reference sequence). The CDR3 nucleotides read TGTGCCAGCAGCCAAGATCGGACTAGCGAAGGGACAGATACGCAGTATTTT. It specifies CASSQDRTSEGTDTQYF.

The chain is built from TRBV7-9 and TRBJ2-7, with D perhaps matching TRBD1 (5 bases). CDR1 and CDR2 (germline): SEHNR, FQNEAQ (reference sequence). This CDR3 is 13 amino acids long. V lost 1 base, J lost 6 bases, and 10 bases lay in between. The CDR3 region has the DNA TGTGCCAGCAGCTTAGTCCAGGGTACCGAGCAGTACTTC. Its protein product is CASSLVQGTEQYF.